A selection of T cell receptor beta chains follows, all from one sample in a study of T cell responses to AZD1222 COVID-19 vaccine. Clones were sequenced by immunoSEQ multiplex PCR, and TCRdb holds only the in-frame ones, with some missing. The table records about 110,000 clones, 88% of them present only once. The source material was peripheral blood, sampled on day 0 of MenACWY control vaccination. These receptors originate from an adult in good health. Both conserved end residues are part of each CDR3. D genes are given only for firm matches. Size is omitted from some rows. Given values are once, few, many or a class for expanded clones.

clone_size,v_call,j_call,d_call,cdr3_aa,cdr3_nt
-,TRBV5-1,TRBJ1-1,-,CASSSDSEAFF,TGCGCCAGCAGCTCTGACAGTGAAGCTTTCTTT
-,TRBV12-3/TRBV12-4,TRBJ2-7,-,CASSFQQGFWQYF,TGTGCCAGCAGTTTTCAACAGGGCTTTTGGCAGTACTTC
once,TRBV4-2,TRBJ2-7,-,CASSNGPHYEQYF,TGTGCCAGCAGTAACGGGCCACACTACGAGCAGTACTTC
-,TRBV18,TRBJ2-7,-,CASSPTTLGLEQYF,TGTGCCAGCTCACCAACGACCTTGGGGTTGGAGCAGTACTTC
-,TRBV18,TRBJ2-7,TRBD2,CASSPPGLAGGSSYEQYF,TGTGCCAGCTCACCACCGGGACTAGCGGGTGGAAGCTCCTACGAGCAGTACTTC
-,TRBV3-1/TRBV3-2,TRBJ2-7,-,CASSQDPRGAYEQYF,TGTGCCAGCAGCCAAGATCCCCGTGGGGCCTACGAGCAGTACTTC
-,TRBV4-2,TRBJ2-5,-,CATSPARWETQYF,TGTGCCACCTCCCCGGCCAGATGGGAGACCCAGTACTTC
-,TRBV2,TRBJ2-5,-,CASSIQETQYF,TGTGCCAGCAGTATACAAGAGACCCAGTACTTC
-,TRBV7-3,TRBJ2-1,TRBD2,CASSLLGLAGGGYGDEQFF,TGTGCCAGCAGCCTACTAGGACTAGCGGGAGGGGGTTATGGCGATGAGCAGTTCTTC
-,TRBV10-3,TRBJ2-6,-,CAIRGDSGANVLTF,TGTGCCATCAGAGGAGACTCTGGGGCCAACGTCCTGACTTTC
-,TRBV29-1,TRBJ1-2,TRBD1,CSVEPGQGFGYTF,TGCAGCGTAGAACCGGGACAGGGGTTTGGCTACACCTTC
-,TRBV7-9,TRBJ2-1,TRBD2,CASSAGTTRGNNEQFF,TGTGCCAGCAGCGCCGGGACTACCCGTGGAAACAATGAGCAGTTCTTC
-,TRBV27,TRBJ2-7,-,CASSLARLHEQYF,TGTGCCAGCAGTTTAGCCCGGCTTCACGAGCAGTACTTC
-,TRBV9,TRBJ2-7,TRBD1,CASSASTGGSNEQYF,TGTGCCAGCAGCGCCTCGACAGGGGGGTCTAACGAGCAGTACTTC
-,TRBV7-2,TRBJ1-6,-,CASSFCGGRCSPLHF,TGTGCCAGCAGCTTTTGCGGGGGCCGGTGTTCACCCCTCCACTTT
-,TRBV24-1,TRBJ2-2,TRBD2,CATSDLPLAGGAGELFF,TGTGCCACCAGTGATCTACCCCTAGCGGGAGGGGCCGGGGAGCTGTTTTTT
-,TRBV7-8,TRBJ1-5,-,CASSFSYRSRDNQPQHF,TGTGCCAGCAGCTTTTCTTATAGGTCTCGGGACAATCAGCCCCAGCATTTT
-,TRBV9,TRBJ1-1,-,CASSVDAGADTEAFF,TGTGCCAGCAGCGTAGATGCGGGGGCGGACACTGAAGCTTTCTTT
-,TRBV6-2/TRBV6-3,TRBJ2-1,-,CASSYGLSYNEQFF,TGTGCCAGCAGTTACGGGCTTTCCTACAATGAGCAGTTCTTC
-,TRBV30,TRBJ1-4,-,CAWSEAWEKLFF,TGTGCCTGGAGTGAAGCTTGGGAAAAACTGTTTTTT